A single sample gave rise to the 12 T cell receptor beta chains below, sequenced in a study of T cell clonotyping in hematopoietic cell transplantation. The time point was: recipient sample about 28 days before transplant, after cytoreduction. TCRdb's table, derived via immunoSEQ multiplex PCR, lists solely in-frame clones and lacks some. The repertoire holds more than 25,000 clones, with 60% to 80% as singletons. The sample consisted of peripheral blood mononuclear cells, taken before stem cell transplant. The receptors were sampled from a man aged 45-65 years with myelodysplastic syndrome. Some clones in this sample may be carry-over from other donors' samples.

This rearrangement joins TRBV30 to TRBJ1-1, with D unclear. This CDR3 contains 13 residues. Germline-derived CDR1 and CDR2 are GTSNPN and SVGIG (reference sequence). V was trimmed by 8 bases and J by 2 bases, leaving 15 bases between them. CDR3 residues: CAGSGQVNTEAFF. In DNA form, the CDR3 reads TGTGCCGGGTCTGGGCAGGTAAACACTGAAGCTTTCTTT.

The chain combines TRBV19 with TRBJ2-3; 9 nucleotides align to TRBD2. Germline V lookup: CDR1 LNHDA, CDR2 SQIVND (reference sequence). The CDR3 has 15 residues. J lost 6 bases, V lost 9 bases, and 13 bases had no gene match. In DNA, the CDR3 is TGTGCCAGCCGGGGGACGCGGGAGGGTTGGGATACGCAGTATTTT. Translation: CASRGTREGWDTQYF.

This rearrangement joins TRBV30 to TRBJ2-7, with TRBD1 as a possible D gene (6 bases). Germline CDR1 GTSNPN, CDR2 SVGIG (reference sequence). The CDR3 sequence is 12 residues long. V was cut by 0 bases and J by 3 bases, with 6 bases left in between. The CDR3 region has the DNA TGTGCCTGGAGTGTACAGGGCTACGAGCAGTACTTC. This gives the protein CAWSVQGYEQYF.

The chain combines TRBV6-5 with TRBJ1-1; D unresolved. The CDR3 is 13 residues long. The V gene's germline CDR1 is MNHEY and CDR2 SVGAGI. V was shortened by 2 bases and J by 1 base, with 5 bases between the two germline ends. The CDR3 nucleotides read TGTGCCAGCAGTTACAACGGGAACACTGAAGCTTTCTTT. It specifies CASSYNGNTEAFF.

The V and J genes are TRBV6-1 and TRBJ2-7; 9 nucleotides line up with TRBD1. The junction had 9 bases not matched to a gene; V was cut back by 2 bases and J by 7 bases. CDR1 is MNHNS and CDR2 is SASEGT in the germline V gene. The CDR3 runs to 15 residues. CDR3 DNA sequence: TGTGCCAGCAGTGAATACCGGACAGGGGAGGGGGAGCAGTACTTC. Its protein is CASSEYRTGEGEQYF.

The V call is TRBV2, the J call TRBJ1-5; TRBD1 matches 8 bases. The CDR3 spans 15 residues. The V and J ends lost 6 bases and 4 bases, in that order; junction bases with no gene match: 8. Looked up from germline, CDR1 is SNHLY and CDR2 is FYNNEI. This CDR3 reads CASSANRGINQPQHF. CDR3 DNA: TGTGCCAGCAGCGCTAACAGGGGGATTAATCAGCCCCAGCATTTT. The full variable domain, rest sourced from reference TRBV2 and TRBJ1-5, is EPEVTQTPSHQVTQMGQEVILRCVPISNHLYFYWYRQILGQKVEFLVSFYNNEISEKSEIFDDQFSVERPDGSNFTLKIRSTKLEDSAMYFCASSANRGINQPQHFGDGTRLSIL.

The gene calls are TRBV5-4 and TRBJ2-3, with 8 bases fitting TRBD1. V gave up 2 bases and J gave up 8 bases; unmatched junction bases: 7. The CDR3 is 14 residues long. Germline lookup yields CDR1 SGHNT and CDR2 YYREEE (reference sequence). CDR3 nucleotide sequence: TGTGCCAGCAGCTTCCAAGGGGGACAGGTTACGCAGTATTTT. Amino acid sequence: CASSFQGGQVTQYF. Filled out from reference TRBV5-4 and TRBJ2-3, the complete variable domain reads ETGVTQSPTHLIKTRGQQVTLRCSSQSGHNTVSWYQQALGQGPQFIFQYYREEENGRGNFPPRFSGLQFPNYSSELNVNALELDDSALYLCASSFQGGQVTQYFGPGTRLTVL.

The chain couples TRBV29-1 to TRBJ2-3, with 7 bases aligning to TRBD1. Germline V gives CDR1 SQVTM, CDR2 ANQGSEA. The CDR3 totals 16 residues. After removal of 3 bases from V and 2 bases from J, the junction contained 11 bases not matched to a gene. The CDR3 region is CSVDPGSGQPTDTQYF. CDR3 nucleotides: TGCAGCGTTGACCCCGGGTCGGGACAGCCCACAGATACGCAGTATTTT.

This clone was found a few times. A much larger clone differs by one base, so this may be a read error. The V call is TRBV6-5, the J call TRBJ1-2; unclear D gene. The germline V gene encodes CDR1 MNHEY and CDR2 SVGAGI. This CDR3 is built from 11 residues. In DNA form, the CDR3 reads TGTGCCAGCAGCTCCTTCGATGGCTACGCCTTC. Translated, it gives CASSSFDGYAF.

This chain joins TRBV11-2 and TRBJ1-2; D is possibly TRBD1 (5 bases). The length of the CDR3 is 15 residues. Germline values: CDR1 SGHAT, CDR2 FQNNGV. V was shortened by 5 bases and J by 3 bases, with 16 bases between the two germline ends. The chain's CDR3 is CASSRQMGGDYGYTF. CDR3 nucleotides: TGTGCCAGCAGCCGTCAAATGGGGGGAGACTATGGCTACACCTTC.

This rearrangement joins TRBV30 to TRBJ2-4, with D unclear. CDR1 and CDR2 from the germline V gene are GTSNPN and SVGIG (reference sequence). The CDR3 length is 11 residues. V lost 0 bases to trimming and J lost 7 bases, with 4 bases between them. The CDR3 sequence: CAWSVKNIQYF. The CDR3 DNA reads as TGTGCCTGGAGTGTAAAGAACATTCAGTACTTC.

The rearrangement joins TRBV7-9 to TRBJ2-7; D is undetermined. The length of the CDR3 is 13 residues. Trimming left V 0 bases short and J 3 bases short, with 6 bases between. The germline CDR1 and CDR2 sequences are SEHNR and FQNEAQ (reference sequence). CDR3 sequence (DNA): TGTGCCAGCAGCTTAGCCTGGGACTACGAGCAGTACTTC. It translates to CASSLAWDYEQYF.